This paragraph reports one T cell receptor beta chain. The antigen remains undetermined. The sample is drawn from a study of PD-L1 blockade in urothelial cancer. About the research overall: Male patients with bladder-origin urothelial cancer numbered about 90% of the roughly 30. Blood was evaluated 3 weeks (second dose) and 6 weeks after therapy began. There were a median of approximately 150,000 T cells in blood samples. Whole-study findings and limits: Durable benefit was linked to greater 3-week expansion of tumor-associated blood clones.

Time point meaning: peripheral blood 6 weeks after treatment start. Germline values: CDR1 WNHNN, CDR2 SYGVQD (reference sequence). The length of the CDR3 is 18 residues. Trimming cost V 6 bases and J 9 bases; bases outside gene matches: 17. TCRdb's copy holds only in-frame clones and misses some; the assay was immunoSEQ multiplex PCR. The sample contains about 36,000 clones, approximately 84% of which appear only once. This chain uses TRBV10-1 with TRBJ2-1; 13 nucleotides line up with TRBD2. This receptor was taken from a middle-aged man with urothelial cancer. Sequenced material: PBMCs, taken around atezolizumab (anti-PD-L1) treatment. The chain's CDR3 is CASSPLAGGPRGLAEQFF. The CDR3 DNA is TGCGCCAGCAGCCCACTAGCGGGAGGGCCAAGGGGTCTCGCTGAGCAGTTCTTC.